The T cell receptor (beta chain) described here comes from a study of technical replicates of blood from a few donors. The ends lost 7 bases at V and 3 bases at J; junction bases unmatched: 6. This CDR3 contains 15 residues. Germline V CDR1 and CDR2: MDHEN, SYDVKM. TCRdb keeps only in-frame clones here, not all; method: immunoSEQ multiplex PCR. The data hold about 70,000 clones, with about 94% observed a single time. V usage is TRBV28 and J usage is TRBJ2-6; 7 positions agree with TRBD1. The TCR was taken from a human donor in good health. Sequencing used T cells isolated from PBMCs. The CDR3 DNA sequence: TGTGCCAGCAACGAGGGGGCGCGTGGGGCCAACGTCCTGACTTTC. Translating it yields CASNEGARGANVLTF.